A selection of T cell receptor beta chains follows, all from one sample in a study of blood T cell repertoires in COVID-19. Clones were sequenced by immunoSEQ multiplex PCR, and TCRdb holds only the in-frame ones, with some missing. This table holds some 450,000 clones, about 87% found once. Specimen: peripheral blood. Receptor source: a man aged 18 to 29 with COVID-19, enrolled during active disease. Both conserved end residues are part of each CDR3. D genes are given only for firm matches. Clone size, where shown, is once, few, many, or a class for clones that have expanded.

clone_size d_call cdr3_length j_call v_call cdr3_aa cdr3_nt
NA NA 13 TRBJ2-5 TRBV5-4 CASSLVDKETQYF TGTGCCAGCAGCTTGGTAGACAAAGAGACCCAGTACTTC
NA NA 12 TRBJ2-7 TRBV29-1 CSVVSGSYEQYF TGCAGCGTTGTGTCAGGTTCCTACGAGCAGTACTTC
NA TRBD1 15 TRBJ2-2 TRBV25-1 CASSPRQGAGGELFF TGTGCCAGCAGTCCGCGACAGGGGGCAGGCGGGGAGCTGTTTTTT
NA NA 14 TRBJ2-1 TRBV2 CASRFDSSYNEQFF TGTGCCAGCAGGTTTGACAGCTCCTACAATGAGCAGTTCTTC
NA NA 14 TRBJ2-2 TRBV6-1 CASSEIPPTGELFF TGTGCCAGCAGTGAAATCCCCCCAACCGGGGAGCTGTTTTTT
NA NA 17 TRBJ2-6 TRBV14 CASSQEFRSSGANVLTF TGTGCCAGCAGCCAAGAGTTTAGAAGCTCTGGGGCCAACGTCCTGACTTTC
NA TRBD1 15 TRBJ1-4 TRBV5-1 CASSLAGRGLEKLFF TGCGCCAGCAGCTTGGCGGGCAGGGGGTTAGAAAAACTGTTTTTT
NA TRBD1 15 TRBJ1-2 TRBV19 CASSNPGQGVNGYTF TGTGCCAGTAGTAACCCGGGACAGGGAGTCAATGGCTACACCTTC
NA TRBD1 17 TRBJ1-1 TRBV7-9 CASSFVRDRSLNTEAFF TGTGCCAGCAGCTTTGTTCGGGACAGGAGTTTGAACACTGAAGCTTTCTTT
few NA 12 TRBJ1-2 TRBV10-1 CASSDEDDGYTF TGCGCCAGCAGTGATGAGGATGACGGCTACACCTTC
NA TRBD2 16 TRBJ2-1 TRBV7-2 CASSLERGGSYNGQFF TGTGCCAGCAGCTTAGAGCGGGGGGGCTCCTACAATGGGCAGTTCTTC
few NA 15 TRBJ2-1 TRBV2 CASRASWSSYNEQFF TGTGCCAGCAGAGCAAGCTGGAGCTCCTACAATGAGCAGTTCTTC
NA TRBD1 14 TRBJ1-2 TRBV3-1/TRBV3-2 CASSSWDRGFGYTF TGTGCCAGCAGCAGCTGGGACAGGGGTTTTGGCTACACCTTC
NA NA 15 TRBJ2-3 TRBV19 CASSIGGLKSDTQYF TGTGCCAGTAGTATAGGGGGACTCAAGTCGGATACGCAGTATTTT
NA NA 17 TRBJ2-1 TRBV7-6 CASSPRAGRADHNEQFF TGTGCCAGCAGCCCGAGGGCCGGGAGAGCCGACCACAATGAGCAGTTCTTC